This T cell receptor beta chain was sequenced during a study of blood T cell repertoires in COVID-19. Study overall: Spain, Italy and the United States supplied samples that represented acute and convalescent COVID-19. PBMCs, B-cell-depleted T cells, or T cells provided the cDNA or gDNA that made up the material.

Original data processing: It was from reference gene primer amplification that nucleated cell counts were estimated. Assay: immunoSEQ multiplex PCR; the TCRdb copy retains only in-frame clones and omits some. The D gene and trimming were derived from the DNA, and the V and J assignments and clone size from that table. The profile shows around 37,000 clones, 91% of them singletons. Sequences were obtained from peripheral blood. This receptor was taken from a woman aged 80 or over with acute or convalescent COVID-19.

For the CDR3, the DNA is TGTGCCAGCAGTGAGGGACAGGGCGAAGAGACCCAGTACTTC. Encoded protein: CASSEGQGEETQYF. This chain joins TRBV2 and TRBJ2-5; 9 positions agree with TRBD1. Germline assignment: CDR1 SNHLY and CDR2 FYNNEI. J was trimmed by 3 bases and V by 3 bases; bases with no gene match: 2. CDR3 length: 14 amino acids.